This TCR beta chain was recovered during a study of a mutant IDH1 vaccine in newly diagnosed glioma. In the case of this clone: Its antigen is as yet unknown.

Trimming left V 5 bases short and J 0 bases short, with 8 bases between. Germline-derived CDR1 and CDR2 are LNHDA and SQIVND (reference sequence). The length of the CDR3 is 14 residues. Libraries were prepared by immunoSEQ multiplex PCR; TCRdb keeps only in-frame clonotypes and omits some of them. Counted here are about 56,000 clones, around 83% occurring once; the ten biggest clones make up about 3.2%. Time point indicated: week 47, end of study. Every vaccination contained 300 ug of the mutant IDH1 20-mer peptide and was paired with topical imiquimod. The V call is TRBV19, the J call TRBJ1-3; D ambiguous. Sequencing used PBMCs, obtained from a glioma patient whose treatment included an IDH1 peptide vaccine. The clonotype comes from a woman in her fifties or sixties with glioma. CDR3 amino acids: CASSGIRSGNTIYF. In DNA, the CDR3 is TGTGCCAGTAGTGGGATTCGCTCTGGAAACACCATATATTTT. Looking up the rest from reference TRBV19 and TRBJ1-3 gives the full variable domain: DGGITQSPKYLFRKEGQNVTLSCEQNLNHDAMYWYRQDPGQGLRLIYYSQIVNDFQKGDIAEGYSVSREKKESFPLTVTSAQKNPTAFYLCASSGIRSGNTIYFGEGSWLTVV.